Listed here are 8 T cell receptor beta chains from one sample, sequenced in a study of T cell repertoires in cytomegalovirus infection. Their target antigens are unknown. TCRdb re-called the reads through MiXCR, storing one row per CDR3 protein. The sample carries about 900,000 distinct CDR3 sequences, around 32% recorded once. Here the sequenced sample was cultured CD8+ T cells from PBMCs, taken from culture after CMV antigen stimulation. These receptors were collected from a human donor in good health (CMV status not recorded). Some clones in this sample may be carry-over from other donors' samples.

V usage is TRBV20-1 and J usage is TRBJ1-2; D unclear. CDR3 length: 15 residues. Trimming pared 3 bases from V and 5 bases from J, leaving 19 bases between. Germline lookup yields CDR1 DFQATT and CDR2 SNEGSKA (reference sequence). The CDR3 DNA reads TGCAGTGCTAGGAGCCCCCCGGGATACACTTATGGCTACACCTTC. Amino acids: CSARSPPGYTYGYTF.

This clonotype was seen only a few times. J is TRBJ1-5 and V is TRBV12-3 or TRBV12-4; 8 bases are shared with TRBD1. The V and J ends lost 1 base and 7 bases, in that order; junction bases with no gene match: 6. This CDR3 spans 15 amino acids. The DNA of the CDR3 is TGTGCCAGCAGTTTAGGTGGACAGGGAGGACAGCCCCAGCATTTT. Its translation is CASSLGGQGGQPQHF.

The rearrangement links TRBV7-6 to TRBJ2-5; D is ambiguous. CDR3 length equals 17 residues. V was trimmed by 7 bases and J by 2 bases, leaving 23 bases between them. Germline V gene lookup returns CDR1 SGHVS and CDR2 FNYEAQ. CDR3 coding DNA: TGTGCCAGCACCCCGACCCGACGACCTTCCGGGCAAGAGACCCAGTACTTC. It translates to CASTPTRRPSGQETQYF.

The chain links TRBV13 to TRBJ1-1; no clear D gene. This CDR3 contains 16 residues. V was cut by 7 bases and J by 4 bases, with 22 bases left in between. Per germline, CDR1 PRHDT and CDR2 FYEKMQ (reference sequence). The CDR3 spells CASTRWGSQQSTEAFF. CDR3 DNA sequence: TGTGCCAGCACCCGGTGGGGTTCGCAGCAGAGCACTGAAGCTTTCTTT.

The chain recombines TRBV6-6 with TRBJ1-5; TRBD1 agrees at 9 bases. The CDR3 has 18 residues. Trimming took 4 bases from V and 1 from J; bases not matched to a gene: 11. CDR1 and CDR2 from the germline V gene are MNHNY and SVGAGI (reference sequence). The CDR3 loop is CASSFPPEGTGSNQPQHF. CDR3 nucleotide sequence: TGTGCCAGCAGTTTCCCCCCAGAAGGGACAGGGAGCAATCAGCCCCAGCATTTT.

In its sample, this clonotype was seen a few times. V gene TRBV27 combines with J gene TRBJ2-7; 7 bases match TRBD1. The length of the CDR3 is 14 residues. Germline V gene sequence: CDR1 MNHEY, CDR2 SMNVEV (reference sequence). J was trimmed by 7 bases and V by 5 bases; bases with no gene match: 11. The CDR3: CASSILGPRGEQYF. CDR3 DNA: TGTGCCAGCAGTATCTTGGGGCCCAGGGGGGAGCAGTACTTC.

The rearrangement links TRBV6-6 to TRBJ1-1; the D gene is possibly TRBD1 (5 bases). Trimming pared 5 bases from V and 4 bases from J, leaving 17 bases between. CDR3 size: 15 residues. Germline-derived CDR1 and CDR2 are MNHNY and SVGAGI (reference sequence). CDR3 sequence reads: CASSPTRGGSTEAFF. The CDR3 DNA reads as TGTGCCAGCAGTCCCACGAGGGGCGGAAGCACTGAAGCTTTCTTT.

Turning to this clonotype: This may arise from a read error, as a much more abundant clone is one base away. The chain is built from TRBV7-6 and TRBJ2-7; D might be TRBD2 (5 bases). CDR3 length: 14 residues. V was trimmed by 2 bases and J by 7 bases, leaving 15 bases between them. Germline CDR1 reads SGHVS; CDR2 reads FNYEAQ. The CDR3 DNA follows: TGTGCCAGCAGCTTAAGTGGGGAATCGGGAGAGCAGTACTTC. Translated: CASSLSGESGEQYF.